The clone carrying this T cell receptor (beta chain) was seen just once. Clones were sequenced by immunoSEQ multiplex PCR, and TCRdb holds only the in-frame ones, with some missing. Of 300,000 to 450,000 clones listed, 80% to 90% were seen once; the top ten hold around 3%. The CDR3 runs 15 residues. V lost 6 bases and J 0 bases, leaving 12 bases between the germline ends. Germline lookup yields CDR1 MNHEY and CDR2 SVGAGI. The data were taken from a study of blood T cell repertoires in COVID-19. The gene calls are TRBV6-5 and TRBJ1-3, with no clear D. This clonotype was sampled from a woman aged 25 to 39 with COVID-19, enrolled during active disease. The source material was peripheral blood. The DNA of the CDR3 is TGTGCCAGCAGAATTAGAGGATTCTCTGGAAACACCATATATTTT. This translates into CASRIRGFSGNTIYF.